The 24 T cell receptor beta chains reported below all come from one sample, sequenced in a study of early T cells in non-severe SARS-CoV-2 infection. TCRdb fed the 5' RACE reads into MiXCR, producing one record per CDR3 protein. The repertoire holds tens of thousands of distinct CDR3 sequences, around a tenth seen once, with less than 6.5% in the top ten. The sample consisted of whole blood. The receptors here all came from an adult who was a healthcare worker with PCR-confirmed SARS-CoV-2 infection or an uninfected control (not recorded which).

As to this clonotype: The junction departs from germline at one end; a sequencing error may be responsible. Here the CDR3 reads CSAPHFQPAYTGELFF. CDR3 DNA sequence: TGCAGTGCCCCCCATTTTCAGCCTGCGTACACCGGGGAGTTGTTTTTT. This rearrangement joins TRBV20-1 to TRBJ2-2; possibly TRBD2 for D (5 bases). This CDR3 region has 16 residues. Germline CDR1 DFQATT, CDR2 SNEGSKA (reference sequence).

This clonotype has at least ten counts. The chain joins TRBV6-5 to TRBJ2-7; 10 bases map to TRBD2. The CDR3 loop spans 13 amino acids. V was clipped by 6 bases and J by 5 bases; unmatched bases: 4. Per germline, CDR1 MNHEY and CDR2 SVGAGI. The CDR3 DNA reads as TGTGCCAGCAGACTAGCGGGGAACGACGAGCAGTACTTC. Amino acids: CASRLAGNDEQYF.

V is TRBV5-1 and J is TRBJ2-5, with 12 bases that match TRBD2. The germline CDR1 and CDR2 sequences are SGHRS and YFSETQ. V was clipped by 1 base and J by 2 bases; unmatched bases: 9. This CDR3 has 18 residues. CDR3 bases: TGCGCCAGCAGCTTGAGGCTAGCGGGAGGGCCAGGGCAAGAGACCCAGTACTTC. Translating it yields CASSLRLAGGPGQETQYF. The full variable domain, in which reference TRBV5-1 and TRBJ2-5 provide the parts outside the CDR3, is KAGVTQTPRYLIKTRGQQVTLSCSPISGHRSVSWYQQTPGQGLQFLFEYFSETQRNKGNFPGRFSGRQFSNSRSEMNVSTLELGDSALYLCASSLRLAGGPGQETQYFGPGTRLLVL.

In its sample, this clonotype was seen a few times. The chain links TRBV29-1 to TRBJ2-1, with 12 bases matching TRBD1. CDR3 length: 13 amino acids. The germline gives CDR1 SQVTM, CDR2 ANQGSEA. The junction had 6 bases not matched to a gene; V was cut back by 7 bases and J by 8 bases. CDR3 nucleotide sequence: TGCAGCGGGGACAGGGGGCGTATAGATGAGCAGTTCTTC. Translation gives CSGDRGRIDEQFF.

CDR3 loop: CASSSGTEREANVLTF. The CDR3 nucleotides are TGTGCCAGCAGCTCCGGGACGGAAAGGGAGGCCAACGTCCTGACTTTC. The chain couples TRBV7-3 to TRBJ2-6; D may be TRBD1 or TRBD2 (5 bases each). The CDR3 totals 16 residues. V lost 4 bases to trimming and J lost 6 bases, with 16 bases between them. From germline, CDR1 is SGHTA and CDR2 FQGTGA.

This clonotype came up a few times. The chain combines TRBV29-1 with TRBJ2-2, with 9 bases aligning to TRBD2. The CDR3 length is 15 residues. From germline, CDR1 is SQVTM and CDR2 ANQGSEA. V trimming: 3 bases; J trimming: 3 bases; junction bases outside the gene matches: 5. In DNA, the CDR3 is TGCAGCGTTGACGGGCGGGAGGGCGACACCGGGGAGCTGTTTTTT. Encoded protein: CSVDGREGDTGELFF.

The V call is TRBV20-1, the J call TRBJ2-1; a possible D gene is TRBD1 (6 bases). The germline V gene encodes CDR1 DFQATT and CDR2 SNEGSKA (reference sequence). V was shortened by 3 bases and J by 0 bases, with 9 bases between the two germline ends. This CDR3 contains 14 residues. The CDR3 nucleotides are TGCAGTGCTAGGGACAGCCTCTCCTACAATGAGCAGTTCTTC. Encoded protein: CSARDSLSYNEQFF.

This clonotype was counted a few times. The chain has TRBV25-1 and TRBJ1-2, with 7 bases identical to TRBD1. The CDR3 covers 12 residues. Germline CDR1 MGHDK, CDR2 SYGVNS. The V gene end was trimmed by 6 bases and the J gene end by 3 bases; junction bases not matched to a gene: 1. In nucleotides, the CDR3 is TGTGCCAGCAGACAGGGGCACTATGGCTACACCTTC. Residues: CASRQGHYGYTF.

The chain employs TRBV12-3 or TRBV12-4 and TRBJ1-2; 9 bases map to TRBD1. The CDR3 is 12 amino acids. Trimming removed 6 bases from V and 8 bases from J; junction bases left unmatched: 4. The CDR3 DNA reads TGTGCCAGCAGACAGGGGGCATGGGGCTACACCTTC. Translating gives CASRQGAWGYTF.

This clonotype appeared a few times. V is TRBV10-2 and J is TRBJ1-2, with D possibly matching TRBD1 (6 bases). CDR3 size: 14 residues. V dropped 4 bases and J dropped 3 bases, with 12 bases sitting between them. Germline V gives CDR1 WSHSY, CDR2 SAAADI. CDR3 DNA sequence: TGCGCCAGCAGTGGGGCGGCAGGGGACTATGGCTACACCTTC. Protein: CASSGAAGDYGYTF.

V and J are TRBV15 and TRBJ1-1; D is unclear. CDR1 is LNHNV and CDR2 is YYDKDF in the germline V gene (reference sequence). V lost 0 bases and J lost 5, with 16 bases in between. This CDR3 has 16 amino acids. The CDR3 DNA reads TGTGCCACCAGCAGAGATCGTCCTGCCTTGGGGACTGAAGCTTTCTTT. It codes for CATSRDRPALGTEAFF.

The V gene is TRBV28, the J gene TRBJ2-6; D gene uncertain. Germline V gene sequence: CDR1 MDHEN, CDR2 SYDVKM. This CDR3 comprises 15 residues. V lost 8 bases to trimming and J lost 4 bases, with 15 bases between them. The CDR3 region has the DNA TGTGCCAGCGCCATCCCTGGGTCCGGGGCCAACGTCCTGACTTTC. This codes for CASAIPGSGANVLTF.

The chain is built from TRBV10-1 and TRBJ1-1; D unresolved. CDR1 and CDR2 from the germline V gene are WNHNN and SYGVQD (reference sequence). The CDR3 is 14 residues long. Trimming removed 2 bases at V and 10 bases at J, with 17 bases between. The CDR3 loop is CASSEHSTTTGAFF. CDR3 nucleotide sequence: TGCGCCAGCAGTGAGCACAGCACTACTACGGGAGCTTTCTTT.

This clonotype showed up just a few times. The chain recombines TRBV20-1 with TRBJ2-7, with 8 bases matching TRBD2. This CDR3 has 14 residues. CDR1 and CDR2 (germline): DFQATT, SNEGSKA (reference sequence). Trimming at V came to 6 bases and at J to 7 bases, leaving 14 bases not matched to a gene. The CDR3 DNA sequence: TGCAGTGCCGGGCAAGCGGGAGCCTCGGGGGAGCAGTACTTC. Translated, it gives CSAGQAGASGEQYF.

This chain joins TRBV2 and TRBJ2-7; D not resolved. The V end lost 4 bases, the J end lost 0 bases, and 19 bases lay between the germline ends. Germline-derived CDR1 and CDR2 are SNHLY and FYNNEI. The CDR3 is made up of 17 amino acids. CDR3 DNA: TGTGCCAGCAGTGGAATCAAACAAGTCCTCCTCTCCTACGAGCAGTACTTC. Translated: CASSGIKQVLLSYEQYF.

This clonotype was counted ten times or more. V usage is TRBV7-6 and J usage is TRBJ2-7; 9 bases fit TRBD1. Germline CDR1 and CDR2: SGHVS and FNYEAQ. Trimming took 1 base from V and 2 from J; bases not matched to a gene: 0. CDR3 size: 14 residues. The CDR3: CASSLDRGPYEQYF. CDR3 sequence (DNA): TGTGCCAGCAGCTTAGACAGGGGGCCCTACGAGCAGTACTTC.

J is TRBJ1-2 and V is TRBV20-1; maybe TRBD1 (5 bases). Between the trimmed V and J ends, which lost 4 bases and 4 bases, there was a span of 16 bases. From germline, CDR1 is DFQATT and CDR2 SNEGSKA (reference sequence). This CDR3 is built from 14 residues. DNA of the CDR3: TGCAGTGCTACCGACAGTAAGGGGCCCTATGGCTACACCTTC. Translated, it gives CSATDSKGPYGYTF.

This clonotype was seen a handful of times. The chain has TRBV9 and TRBJ2-1, with TRBD1 identical over 7 bases. V trimming: 0 bases; J trimming: 0 bases; junction bases outside the gene matches: 0. The CDR3 has 15 residues. Germline loops: CDR1 SGDLS, CDR2 YYNGEE. This chain's CDR3 is CASSVEGASYNEQFF. The CDR3 DNA is TGTGCCAGCAGCGTAGAGGGGGCCTCCTACAATGAGCAGTTCTTC.

J is TRBJ2-5 and V is TRBV9, with 14 bases lining up with TRBD2. Germline V lookup: CDR1 SGDLS, CDR2 YYNGEE. CDR3 length: 16 amino acids. V trimming: 3 bases; J trimming: 2 bases; junction bases outside the gene matches: 3. CDR3 loop: CASSAGTSGGQETQYF. For the CDR3, the DNA is TGTGCCAGCAGCGCTGGGACTAGCGGGGGTCAAGAGACCCAGTACTTC.

This clonotype has ten or more counts. The chain links TRBV7-3 to TRBJ1-1, with D perhaps TRBD1 (5 bases). There are 13 residues in the CDR3. Trimming removed 4 bases at V and 3 bases at J, with 9 bases between. Germline CDR1 SGHTA, CDR2 FQGTGA. CDR3 amino acids: CASSSQAYTEAFF. The CDR3 DNA sequence: TGTGCCAGCAGCTCACAGGCCTACACTGAAGCTTTCTTT.

The CDR3 spells CASSSLTGGDYEQYF. The DNA for the CDR3 is TGTGCCAGCAGCAGCTTAACAGGGGGGGACTACGAGCAGTACTTC. The chain combines TRBV5-6 with TRBJ2-7, with D possibly matching TRBD1 (8 bases). The V and J ends lost 4 bases and 3 bases respectively, with 17 bases between them. This CDR3 comprises 15 residues. From germline, CDR1 is SGHDT and CDR2 YYEEEE.

This clonotype has more than one count but fewer than ten. This chain links TRBV4-2 with TRBJ2-1, with 9 bases that match TRBD2. The germline V gene has CDR1 LGHNA and CDR2 YNFKEQ. This CDR3 has 15 residues. The J segment lost 9 bases and the V segment lost 4 bases, leaving 10 bases of the junction unmatched. In DNA, the CDR3 is TGTGCCAGCAGCCCTGGGGGTAGCGGGAGTATTGAGCAGTTCTTC. Translated, it gives CASSPGGSGSIEQFF.

This rearrangement joins TRBV12-3 or TRBV12-4 to TRBJ2-7; 7 bases fit TRBD2. V shed 6 bases and J 4 bases; nucleotides not matched to a gene: 15. The CDR3 runs to 16 residues. CDR3 residues: CASRGYDRAGRYEQYF. The CDR3 nucleotides are TGTGCCAGCAGGGGATACGACCGAGCGGGAAGGTACGAGCAGTACTTC.

The gene calls are TRBV9 and TRBJ2-1; D possibly corresponds to TRBD2 (6 bases). V lost 2 bases to trimming and J lost 0 bases, with 12 bases between them. The V gene's germline CDR1 is SGDLS and CDR2 YYNGEE. This CDR3 spans 16 amino acids. CDR3 nucleotide sequence: TGTGCCAGCAGCGTGGCGGGACCCTCCTCCTACAATGAGCAGTTCTTC. Translation: CASSVAGPSSYNEQFF. Supplemented by reference TRBV9 and TRBJ2-1, the full variable domain reads DSGVTQTPKHLITATGQRVTLRCSPRSGDLSVYWYQQSLDQGLQFLIQYYNGEERAKGNILERFSAQQFPDLHSELNLSSLELGDSALYFCASSVAGPSSYNEQFFGPGTRLTVL.